This T cell receptor beta chain stems from a study of identical twins (dated by TCRdb to between 2015 and 2016). Regarding the research as a whole: The study deep-sequenced TCR alpha and beta repertoires from monozygotic twins, unrelated adults of various ages and cord blood to test whether fetal clonotypes persist. To rule out contamination, the twin experiments were replicated at different times with different library preparation protocols.

Libraries came from 5' RACE. Data came from an Illumina HiSeq 2000. Template switching added a universal primer binding site, and the final cDNA carried a unique molecular identifier that allowed TCR cDNA molecules to be counted accurately. Specific primers in the conserved constant-segment region were used to synthesize first-strand cDNA for TCR alpha and beta chains. Each cDNA library was double barcoded, with a SMART-Mk sample barcode plus Illumina barcodes, to control for contamination. TruSeq adapter sequences along with Illumina sample barcodes were introduced in two successive PCR steps. TCR alpha and beta cDNA libraries were sequenced on the Illumina HiSeq platform with custom primers. Concerning the study's data processing: Raw reads were processed with MiGEC to extract unique molecular identifiers, and MiXCR was used to determine CDR3 positions. For each individual, recombination models were inferred using an EM algorithm with the repgenHMM and IGoR tools. The analysis of shared clonotypes was done with the tcR package in R, with sharing normalized by the product of cloneset sizes. To study raw recombination free of thymic and clonal selection effects, out-of-frame nonproductive sequences were analyzed. TCRdb's own reprocessing of the public reads used fastp at Q25 and MiXCR and kept productive beta chains. Each CDR3 protein appears once, grouped with its most common genes and DNA. TCRdb's processing, not the authors', yielded these V and J calls. The sample yields some 760,000 distinct CDR3 sequences; 15% to 20% were counted once. Roughly 13% of the sample lies in the top ten.

The CDR3 starts with the cysteine, ends with the phenylalanine, and has 15 residues. The CDR3 DNA has 45 bases and is translated from base 1. Per the germline V gene (reference sequence), DFQATT is the CDR1 and SNEGSKA is the CDR2. V is pared back by 0 bases and J by 3 bases, with 13 bases lying between the germline termini. What the authors observed across the whole study: A weaker excess of twin sharing was found in beta out-of-frame sequences because the signal-to-noise ratio was lowered by fewer shared sequences. Zero-insertion analyses could be partly confounded by invariant T cells such as MAIT and iNKT, although diverse VJ usage argued against such confounding for most clonotypes. Because the same donors could not be followed over many years, the conclusions depended on cross-sectional statistical analysis. Fewer insertions were carried by abundant cord blood beta clonotypes; a weaker similar trend was observed in young adult naive repertoires, while no such trend was observed in memory repertoires. In monozygotic twins, out-of-frame TCR alpha sharing was systematically underestimated by recombination models, although the models agreed with sharing between unrelated individuals. Out-of-frame TCR alpha sequences shared between twins showed an excess of low generation-probability sequences compared with coincidental sharing between unrelated individuals.

Only a few counts were recorded for this clonotype. The clone's antigen remains unknown. The record has no base qualities; no much larger clone is one base away. Every donor in the study was a healthy Caucasian. Three pairs of female monozygotic twins, all aged about 18 to 29 years, made up the twin cohort. Peripheral blood mononuclear cells were the source from which RNA for the TCR libraries was isolated. Another study also made use of these data, one on T cells expressing NK-cell markers. The second paper further reports: In sorted CD3+CD56+NKG2C+, CD3+CD56+NKG2C- and CD3+CD56-NKG2C+ T-cell subsets from several donors, TCR beta-chain repertoires were profiled. Among the eight sequenced donors, only one was HCMV-seronegative, while the other seven were HCMV-seropositive. In several experiments an anti-gammadeltaTCR antibody was added to restrict sorting to alphabetaTCR-expressing T cells. For about 6 donors, the dominant CD3+CD56+NKG2C+ clonotypes were among the top 10 CD8+ clonotypes and accounted for about 1.0-8% of CD8+ T cells. Those dominant clonotypes were again the most abundant among CD3+CD56-NKG2C+ cells in four donors, at about 25-65%. Whether the expanded NKG2C-expressing T cell clones were specific for HCMV antigens was left unclear. The eight sequenced donors were randomly selected healthy volunteers, three men and five women. HCMV serostatus was determined by detecting HCMV-specific IgG in serum with a commercial ELISA kit. For about 6 donors, unsorted PBMC were also used to sequence bulk peripheral blood T-cell repertoires. MIGEC handled demultiplexing of the reads and grouping by UMI, while MiTCR was used to assemble and quantify clonotypes. Only TCR cDNA sequences supported by at least two reads were kept to exclude erroneous sequences. Downstream repertoire analysis used the tcR package, and clonotypes were matched across fractions by CDR3 nucleotide sequence plus V segment. VDJmatch was used to annotate antigen specificity against VDJdb, with one amino acid substitution in CDR3 allowed.

Sequenced material: PBMCs. The chain couples TRBV20-1 to TRBJ2-3; the D gene is perhaps TRBD1, on 6 matching bases. This receptor was taken from a woman in her late teens or twenties in good health. This receptor carries the CDR3 CSARDPVQGTDTQYF. In nucleotides, the sequence is TGCAGTGCTAGAGACCCGGTCCAGGGGACAGATACGCAGTATTTT.